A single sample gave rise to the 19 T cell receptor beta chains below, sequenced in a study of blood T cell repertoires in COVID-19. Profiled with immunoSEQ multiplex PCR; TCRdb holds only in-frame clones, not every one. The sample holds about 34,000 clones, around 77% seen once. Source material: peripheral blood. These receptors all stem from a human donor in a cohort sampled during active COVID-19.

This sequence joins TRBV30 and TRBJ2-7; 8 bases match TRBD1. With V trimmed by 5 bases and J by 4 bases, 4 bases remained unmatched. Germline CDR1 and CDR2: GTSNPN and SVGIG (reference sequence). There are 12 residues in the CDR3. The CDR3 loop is CAWGTGRYEQYF. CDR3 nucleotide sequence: TGTGCCTGGGGGACAGGTCGTTACGAGCAGTACTTC.

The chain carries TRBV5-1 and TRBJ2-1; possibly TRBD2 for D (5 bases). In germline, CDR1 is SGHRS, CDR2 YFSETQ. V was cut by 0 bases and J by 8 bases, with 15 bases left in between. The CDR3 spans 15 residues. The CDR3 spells CASSLVGTSTHEQFF. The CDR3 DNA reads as TGCGCCAGCAGCTTGGTGGGCACTAGTACCCATGAGCAGTTCTTC.

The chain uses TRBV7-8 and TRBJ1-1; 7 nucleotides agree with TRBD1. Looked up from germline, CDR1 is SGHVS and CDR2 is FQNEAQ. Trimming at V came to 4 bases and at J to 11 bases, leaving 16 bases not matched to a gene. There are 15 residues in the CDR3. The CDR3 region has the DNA TGTGCCAGCAGCTCCCAGGCGGGACAGCTGCTTGTTGCTTTCTTT. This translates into CASSSQAGQLLVAFF. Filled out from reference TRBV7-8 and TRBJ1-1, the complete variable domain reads GAGVSQSPRYKVAKRGQDVALRCDPISGHVSLFWYQQALGQGPEFLTYFQNEAQLDKSGLPSDRFFAERPEGSVSTLKIQRTQQEDSAVYLCASSSQAGQLLVAFFGQGTRLTVV.

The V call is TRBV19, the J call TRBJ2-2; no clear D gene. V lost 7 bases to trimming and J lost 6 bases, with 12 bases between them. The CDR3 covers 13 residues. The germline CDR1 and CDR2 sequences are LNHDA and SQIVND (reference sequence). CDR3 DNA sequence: TGTGCCAGTACTCGAGGCCTCTCCGGGGAGCTGTTTTTT. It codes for CASTRGLSGELFF.

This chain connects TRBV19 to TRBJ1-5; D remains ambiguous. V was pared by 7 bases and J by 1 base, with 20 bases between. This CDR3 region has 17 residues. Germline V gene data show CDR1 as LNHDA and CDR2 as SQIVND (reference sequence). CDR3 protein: CASTSTGRAGSNQPQHF. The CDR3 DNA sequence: TGTGCCAGTACCTCAACGGGGAGGGCTGGCAGCAATCAGCCCCAGCATTTT. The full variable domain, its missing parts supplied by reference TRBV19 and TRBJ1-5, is DGGITQSPKYLFRKEGQNVTLSCEQNLNHDAMYWYRQDPGQGLRLIYYSQIVNDFQKGDIAEGYSVSREKKESFPLTVTSAQKNPTAFYLCASTSTGRAGSNQPQHFGDGTRLSIL.

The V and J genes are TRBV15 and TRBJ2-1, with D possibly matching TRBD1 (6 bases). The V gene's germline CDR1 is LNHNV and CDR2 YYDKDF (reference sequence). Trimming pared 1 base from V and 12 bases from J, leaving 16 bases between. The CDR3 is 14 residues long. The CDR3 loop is CATSRGGQEKGQFF. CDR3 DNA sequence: TGTGCCACCAGCAGAGGGGGGCAAGAGAAGGGGCAGTTCTTC. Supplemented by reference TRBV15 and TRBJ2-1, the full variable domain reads DAMVIQNPRYQVTQFGKPVTLSCSQTLNHNVMYWYQQKSSQAPKLLFHYYDKDFNNEADTPDNFQSRRPNTSFCFLDIRSPGLGDTAMYLCATSRGGQEKGQFFGPGTRLTVL.

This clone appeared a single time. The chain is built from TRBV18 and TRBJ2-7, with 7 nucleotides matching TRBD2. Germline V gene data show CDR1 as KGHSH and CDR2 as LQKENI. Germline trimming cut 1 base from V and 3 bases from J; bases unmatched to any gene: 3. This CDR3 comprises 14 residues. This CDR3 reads CASSPLGRGYEQYF. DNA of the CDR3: TGTGCCAGCTCACCACTGGGGAGGGGCTACGAGCAGTACTTC.

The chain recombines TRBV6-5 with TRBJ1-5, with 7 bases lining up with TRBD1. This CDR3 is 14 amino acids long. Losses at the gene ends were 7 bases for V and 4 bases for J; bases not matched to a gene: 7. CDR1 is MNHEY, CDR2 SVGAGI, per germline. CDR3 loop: CASKRTGGNQPQHF. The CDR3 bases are TGTGCCAGCAAGAGGACAGGTGGTAATCAGCCCCAGCATTTT.

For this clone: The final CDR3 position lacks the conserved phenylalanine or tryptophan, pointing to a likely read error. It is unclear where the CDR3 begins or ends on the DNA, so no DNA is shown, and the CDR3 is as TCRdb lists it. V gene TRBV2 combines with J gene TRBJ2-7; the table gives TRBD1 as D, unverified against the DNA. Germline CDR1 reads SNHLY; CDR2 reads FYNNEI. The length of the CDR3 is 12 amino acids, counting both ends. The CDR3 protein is CASSQLTGTEIQ.

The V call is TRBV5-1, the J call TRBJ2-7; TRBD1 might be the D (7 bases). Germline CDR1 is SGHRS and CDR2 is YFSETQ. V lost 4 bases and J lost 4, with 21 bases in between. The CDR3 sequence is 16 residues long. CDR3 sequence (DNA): TGCGCCAGCAGCCCAGGCGGGGCAGGGGGTTCGTACGAGCAGTACTTC. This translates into CASSPGGAGGSYEQYF.

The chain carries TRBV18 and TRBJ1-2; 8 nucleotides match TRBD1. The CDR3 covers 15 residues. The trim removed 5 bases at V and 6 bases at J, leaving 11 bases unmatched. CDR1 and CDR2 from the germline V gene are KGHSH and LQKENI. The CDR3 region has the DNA TGTGCCAGCTCAACAAGGACAGGGTATGGGAATGGCTACACCTTC. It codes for CASSTRTGYGNGYTF.

The CDR3 DNA is TGTGCTAGTGGCGCGCCCCTACAGGGCCGAAACCCCACTATCTCCTCTGGAAACACCATATATTTT. Translated: CASGAPLQGRNPTISSGNTIYF. The rearrangement joins TRBV12-5 to TRBJ1-3; tentatively, D is TRBD1 (6 bases). The germline V gene has CDR1 LGHNT and CDR2 FRNRAP. The CDR3 is made up of 22 amino acids. V lost 6 bases and J lost 0, with 33 bases in between.

DNA for the CDR3: TGTGCCAGTAGTATGAAACAGGTGTCGAGGGAAAAACTGTTTTTT. Translated, it gives CASSMKQVSREKLFF. The chain recombines TRBV19 with TRBJ1-4, with TRBD1 as a possible D gene (5 bases). The CDR3 sequence is 15 residues long. Trimming shortened V by 3 bases and J by 8 bases, and 16 bases separated the two germline ends. CDR1 is LNHDA and CDR2 is SQIVND in the germline V gene (reference sequence).

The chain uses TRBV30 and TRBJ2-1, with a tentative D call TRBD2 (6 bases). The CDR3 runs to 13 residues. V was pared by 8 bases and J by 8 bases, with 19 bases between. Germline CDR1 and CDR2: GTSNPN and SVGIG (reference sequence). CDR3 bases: TGTGCCCGCGCGGGACGCCGGCGGGATGAGCAGTTCTTC. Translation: CARAGRRRDEQFF.

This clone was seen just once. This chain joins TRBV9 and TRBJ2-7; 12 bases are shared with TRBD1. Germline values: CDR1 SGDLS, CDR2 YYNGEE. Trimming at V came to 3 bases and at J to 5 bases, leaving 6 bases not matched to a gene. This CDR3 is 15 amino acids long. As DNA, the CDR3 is TGTGCCAGCAGCGCCTCCGGGACAGGGGGCCACGAGCAGTACTTC. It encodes CASSASGTGGHEQYF.

In DNA, the CDR3 is TGCGCCAGCAGCTTGGAGGGGCCTCATAATTCACCCCTCCACTTT. Its translation: CASSLEGPHNSPLHF. The chain uses TRBV5-1 and TRBJ1-6; tentatively, D is TRBD1 (5 bases). V was cut by 0 bases and J by 5 bases, with 9 bases left in between. Germline loops: CDR1 SGHRS, CDR2 YFSETQ. This CDR3 contains 15 residues.

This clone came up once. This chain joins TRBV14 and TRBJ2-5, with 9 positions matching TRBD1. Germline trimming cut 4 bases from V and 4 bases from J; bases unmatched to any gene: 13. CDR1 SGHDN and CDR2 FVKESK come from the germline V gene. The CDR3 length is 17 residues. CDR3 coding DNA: TGTGCCAGCAGCCCCTTCCCGGGACAGGGAAGAGGAGAGACCCAGTACTTC. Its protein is CASSPFPGQGRGETQYF.

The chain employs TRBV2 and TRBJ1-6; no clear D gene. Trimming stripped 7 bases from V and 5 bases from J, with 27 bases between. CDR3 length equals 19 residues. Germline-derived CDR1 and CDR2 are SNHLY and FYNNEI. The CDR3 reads CASTPGRVPPRFNNSPLHF. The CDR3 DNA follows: TGTGCCAGCACCCCTGGGCGGGTTCCACCCCGTTTCAATAATTCACCCCTCCACTTT.

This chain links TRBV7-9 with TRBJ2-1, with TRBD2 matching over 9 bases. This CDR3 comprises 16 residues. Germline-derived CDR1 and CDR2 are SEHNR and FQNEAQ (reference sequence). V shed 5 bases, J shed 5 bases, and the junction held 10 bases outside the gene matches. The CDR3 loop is CASSQRLADVDNEQFF. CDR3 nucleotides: TGTGCCAGCAGCCAGCGACTAGCGGATGTGGACAATGAGCAGTTCTTC. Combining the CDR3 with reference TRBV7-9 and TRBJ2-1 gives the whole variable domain DTGVSQNPRHKITKRGQNVTFRCDPISEHNRLYWYRQTLGQGPEFLTYFQNEAQLEKSRLLSDRFSAERPKGSFSTLEIQRTEQGDSAMYLCASSQRLADVDNEQFFGPGTRLTVL.